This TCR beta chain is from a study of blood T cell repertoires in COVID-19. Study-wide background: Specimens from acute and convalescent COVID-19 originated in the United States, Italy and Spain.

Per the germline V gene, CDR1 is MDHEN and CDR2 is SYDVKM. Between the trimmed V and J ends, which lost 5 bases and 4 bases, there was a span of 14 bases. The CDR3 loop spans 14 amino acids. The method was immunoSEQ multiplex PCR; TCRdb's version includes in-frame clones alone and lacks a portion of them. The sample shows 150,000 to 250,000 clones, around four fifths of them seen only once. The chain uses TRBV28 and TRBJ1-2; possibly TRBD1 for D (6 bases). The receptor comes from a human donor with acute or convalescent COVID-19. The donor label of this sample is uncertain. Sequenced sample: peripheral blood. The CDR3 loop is CASSPDRDTYGYTF. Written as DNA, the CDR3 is TGTGCCAGCAGTCCGGATAGGGACACCTATGGCTACACCTTC.